Listed here is a single T cell receptor (beta chain). The antigen is not known. Repertoires were generated with immunoSEQ multiplex PCR, while TCRdb's copy carries only in-frame clones and drops some. The sample shows approximately 37,000 clones, about four fifths of them seen only once. This sample was included in a study of OX40 agonist ivuxolimab in advanced cancers. Across the whole study: Partial responses were observed in three patients, of whom one had hepatocellular carcinoma and two had cutaneous melanoma.

Study findings and constraints: At doses 0.1 to 3.0 mg/kg, CD4+ and CD8+ clones expanded. Clonal expansion among partial responders at 0.1-3.0 mg/kg ranked near the lowest. No antigen was identified for the clonally expanded peripheral T cells.

Germline V CDR1 and CDR2: LNHDA, SQIVND (reference sequence). The CDR3 contains 15 residues. V shed 7 bases, J shed 9 bases, and the junction held 9 bases outside the gene matches. The chain joins TRBV19 to TRBJ1-6; TRBD1 matches at 10 bases. The sample in question was CD4+ or CD8+ T cells sorted from blood, obtained in a trial of the OX40 agonist ivuxolimab. The sequence was obtained from an adult with an advanced solid tumor such as melanoma, head and neck, liver or kidney cancer. The CDR3 is CASNNFGTGASPLHF. CDR3 DNA: TGTGCCAGTAATAACTTCGGGACAGGGGCTTCACCCCTCCACTTT. Filled out from reference TRBV19 and TRBJ1-6, the complete variable domain reads DGGITQSPKYLFRKEGQNVTLSCEQNLNHDAMYWYRQDPGQGLRLIYYSQIVNDFQKGDIAEGYSVSREKKESFPLTVTSAQKNPTAFYLCASNNFGTGASPLHFGNGTRLTVT.